The 4 T cell receptor beta chains presented below share a single source sample, sequenced in a study of blood T cell repertoires in COVID-19. The method was immunoSEQ multiplex PCR; TCRdb's version includes in-frame clones alone and lacks a portion of them. The sample lists 300,000 to 450,000 clones; more than 70% were seen once. Material for sequencing was peripheral blood. The source of these receptors is a woman aged 55-69 years with COVID-19, enrolled during active disease.

The chain is built from TRBV28 and TRBJ2-1, with 11 bases matching TRBD2. Germline lookup yields CDR1 MDHEN and CDR2 SYDVKM. The CDR3 contains 16 residues. Losses at the gene ends were 1 base for V and 4 bases for J; bases not matched to a gene: 3. The DNA for the CDR3 is TGTGCCAGCAGTTTATTTAGCGGGGGGGCTTACAATGAGCAGTTCTTC. It encodes CASSLFSGGAYNEQFF.

The J gene is TRBJ1-1, the V gene TRBV9; 9 bases match TRBD1. J was trimmed by 7 bases and V by 4 bases; bases with no gene match: 11. Germline CDR1 is SGDLS and CDR2 is YYNGEE. The CDR3 runs to 15 residues. The CDR3 here is CASSPRDRVRNEAFF. Written as DNA, the CDR3 is TGTGCCAGCAGCCCACGGGACAGGGTAAGGAATGAAGCTTTCTTT.

The sample holds a few counts of this clone. The chain combines TRBV2 with TRBJ1-2; D possibly corresponds to TRBD1 (5 bases). This CDR3 comprises 14 residues. Germline V gene data show CDR1 as SNHLY and CDR2 as FYNNEI. Trimming cost V 7 bases and J 3 bases, with 15 bases left between them. CDR3 protein: CASNVQGPYYGYTF. The CDR3 DNA sequence: TGTGCCAGCAACGTCCAGGGCCCTTACTATGGCTACACCTTC.

V and J are TRBV10-3 and TRBJ1-1; D remains unclear. The CDR3 spans 13 residues. Trimming shortened V by 1 base and J by 1 base, and 4 bases separated the two germline ends. In germline, CDR1 is ENHRY, CDR2 SYGVKD. In nucleotides, the CDR3 is TGTGCCATCAGTGAGTGGGCGAACACTGAAGCTTTCTTT. Translating it yields CAISEWANTEAFF.